The T cell receptor beta chain under discussion was sequenced for a study of tumor and adjacent non-tumor tissue in lung cancer. Study conclusions and caveats: Top 100 clones took a larger repertoire share in normal lung. TCR diversity was significantly greater in tumor than normal lung tissue.

CDR3 length equals 13 residues. The V gene lost 2 bases and the J gene lost 0 bases, with 6 bases spanning the gap. Germline CDR1 reads GTSNPN; CDR2 reads SVGIG (reference sequence). The library came from three nested PCR rounds adapted from ARM-PCR protocols. TCRdb re-derived calls from the multiplex PCR reads in MiXCR, one entry per CDR3 protein. This table holds tens of thousands of distinct CDR3 sequences, about two thirds found once. The sample holds a few counts of this clonotype. Its antigen is unknown. The template was RNA from unsorted bulk tissue. This non-tumor lung sample came from over 3 cm beyond the tumor edge. Donors were chemotherapy-naive, newly diagnosed lung cancer surgical patients in China, August–late 2014.

The J gene is TRBJ2-3, the V gene TRBV30; D perhaps matches TRBD2 (6 bases). Sequencing was performed on distant non-tumor lung tissue. The TCR sequence derives from a woman between 50 and 59 years old with non-small cell lung cancer. This chain's CDR3 is CAWSSGSTDTQYF. CDR3 DNA sequence: TGTGCCTGGAGTAGCGGGAGCACAGATACGCAGTATTTT. Supplemented by reference TRBV30 and TRBJ2-3, the full variable domain reads SQTIHQWPATLVQPVGSPLSLECTVEGTSNPNLYWYRQAAGRGLQLLFYSVGIGQISSEVPQNLSASRPQDRQFILSSKKLLLSDSGFYLCAWSSGSTDTQYFGPGTRLTVL.